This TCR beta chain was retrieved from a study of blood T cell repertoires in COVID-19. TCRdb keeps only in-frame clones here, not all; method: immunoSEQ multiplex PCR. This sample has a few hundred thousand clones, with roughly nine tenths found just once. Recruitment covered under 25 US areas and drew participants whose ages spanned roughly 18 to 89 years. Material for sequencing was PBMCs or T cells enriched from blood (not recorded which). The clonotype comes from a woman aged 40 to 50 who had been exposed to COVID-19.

In DNA form, the CDR3 reads TGTGCCAGCAGTCTCAGGGGGCTTGACGACACTGAAGCTTTCTTT. It codes for CASSLRGLDDTEAFF. The chain links TRBV2 to TRBJ1-1; TRBD1 agrees at 8 bases. This CDR3 contains 15 residues. V trimming: 5 bases; J trimming: 3 bases; junction bases outside the gene matches: 8. Germline values: CDR1 SNHLY, CDR2 FYNNEI.